The 17 T cell receptor beta chains presented below share a single source sample, sequenced in a study of blood T cell repertoires in COVID-19. This table comes from immunoSEQ multiplex PCR, and its TCRdb copy is limited to in-frame clones, with some not included. The table includes some 50,000 clones, about 87% detected once. Sequencing was carried out using peripheral blood. The source of these receptors is a man over 45 with acute or convalescent COVID-19.

The chain couples TRBV19 to TRBJ2-5; the match to TRBD1 covers 8 bases. The CDR3 is made up of 16 amino acids. The germline CDR1 and CDR2 sequences are LNHDA and SQIVND (reference sequence). The V segment lost 5 bases and the J segment 1 base; nucleotides outside the gene matches: 9. The CDR3 is CASSLFGQGGQETQYF. In DNA, the CDR3 is TGTGCCAGTAGTCTTTTTGGACAGGGTGGCCAAGAGACCCAGTACTTC.

The chain employs TRBV28 and TRBJ2-7; 10 bases align to TRBD2. The CDR3 is 17 amino acids. Germline loops: CDR1 MDHEN, CDR2 SYDVKM. With 6 bases clipped from V and 2 bases from J, the junction kept 13 bases outside the gene matches. This chain's CDR3 is CASSQPQGLAETYEQYF. DNA for the CDR3: TGTGCCAGCAGCCAACCCCAAGGACTAGCGGAAACCTACGAGCAGTACTTC. The full variable domain, completed using reference TRBV28 and TRBJ2-7, is DVKVTQSSRYLVKRTGEKVFLECVQDMDHENMFWYRQDPGLGLRLIYFSYDVKMKEKGDIPEGYSVSREKKERFSLILESASTNQTSMYLCASSQPQGLAETYEQYFGPGTRLTVT.

The chain links TRBV7-2 to TRBJ1-5; 9 bases agree with TRBD1. This CDR3 has 14 amino acids. Germline loops: CDR1 SGHTA, CDR2 FQGNSA. Trimming took 4 bases from V and 6 from J; bases not matched to a gene: 4. CDR3 DNA sequence: TGTGCCAGCAGCTGGACAGGGGTTTCTCAGCCCCAGCATTTT. This gives the protein CASSWTGVSQPQHF. The entire variable domain, with the rest obtained from reference TRBV7-2 and TRBJ1-5, is as follows: GAGVSQSPSNKVTEKGKDVELRCDPISGHTALYWYRQSLGQGLEFLIYFQGNSAPDKSGLPSDRFSAERTGGSVSTLTIQRTQQEDSAVYLCASSWTGVSQPQHFGDGTRLSIL.

This chain uses TRBV29-1 with TRBJ2-3; TRBD1 matches 7 bases. Trimming removed 5 bases from V and 4 bases from J; junction bases left unmatched: 6. This CDR3 is 13 amino acids long. Germline-derived CDR1 and CDR2 are SQVTM and ANQGSEA. The CDR3 reads CSVIGQEADTQYF. In DNA, the CDR3 is TGCAGCGTTATTGGACAGGAAGCAGATACGCAGTATTTT.

This chain links TRBV4-1 with TRBJ2-3, with 10 positions matching TRBD2. The germline gives CDR1 MGHRA, CDR2 YSYEKL. V shed 3 bases, J shed 5 bases, and the junction held 8 bases outside the gene matches. This CDR3 region has 16 residues. The CDR3 DNA follows: TGCGCCAGCAGCCATGGCAGCGGGGGGGCCGAAGATACGCAGTATTTT. As protein: CASSHGSGGAEDTQYF.

The chain employs TRBV6-1 and TRBJ1-5, with 9 nucleotides matching TRBD1. Germline CDR1 is MNHNS and CDR2 is SASEGT. V lost 4 bases and J lost 4; bases outside the gene matches: 8. This CDR3 has 16 residues. In DNA, the CDR3 is TGTGCCAGCAGTGCGGACAGGGGTGTTTGGAATCAGCCCCAGCATTTT. It is translated as CASSADRGVWNQPQHF.

The chain employs TRBV6-5 and TRBJ2-5, with a tentative D call TRBD2 (6 bases). The V end lost 1 base, the J end lost 2 bases, and 11 bases lay between the germline ends. This CDR3 is 15 amino acids long. Germline CDR1 and CDR2: MNHEY and SVGAGI. The CDR3 is CASSYYGDLQETQYF. The CDR3 coding sequence is TGTGCCAGCAGTTACTACGGGGACTTACAAGAGACCCAGTACTTC.

The V gene is TRBV29-1, the J gene TRBJ2-3, with unresolved D. Germline-derived CDR1 and CDR2 are SQVTM and ANQGSEA. The CDR3 is 11 amino acids. The germline V and J ends were trimmed by 4 bases and 5 bases, with 7 bases remaining between them. The CDR3 DNA reads TGCAGCGTTGCCCAGAAAGATACGCAGTATTTT. Amino acid sequence: CSVAQKDTQYF.

The chain carries TRBV11-1 and TRBJ2-1; D is unresolved. The CDR3 is made up of 15 amino acids. V shed 2 bases and J shed 6 bases, with 14 bases lying between them. In germline, CDR1 is SGHAT, CDR2 FQDESV (reference sequence). CDR3 residues: CASSLSETLFNEQFF. The CDR3 bases are TGTGCCAGCAGCTTATCCGAGACTCTATTCAATGAGCAGTTCTTC.

The chain employs TRBV7-3 and TRBJ2-3; 7 positions agree with TRBD2. V was clipped by 5 bases and J by 4 bases; unmatched bases: 6. CDR1 and CDR2 from the germline V gene are SGHTA and FQGTGA. This CDR3 comprises 14 residues. The CDR3 reads CASSGAGEPDTQYF. As DNA, the CDR3 is TGTGCCAGCAGCGGGGCGGGAGAGCCAGATACGCAGTATTTT.

This rearrangement joins TRBV2 to TRBJ2-3; 11 positions agree with TRBD1. Germline V lookup: CDR1 SNHLY, CDR2 FYNNEI. J gave up 6 bases and V 5 bases, and 10 bases lay outside the gene matches. The CDR3 is 16 amino acids. The CDR3 loop is CASSFGQGANLDTQYF. CDR3 nucleotide sequence: TGTGCCAGCAGTTTTGGACAGGGGGCCAACCTCGATACGCAGTATTTT.

The genes are TRBV18 and TRBJ2-7; 8 nucleotides match TRBD2. CDR1 is KGHSH, CDR2 LQKENI, per germline. CDR3 size: 17 residues. V was pared by 5 bases and J by 5 bases, with 17 bases of the junction left unmatched. Written as DNA, the CDR3 is TGTGCCAGCTCAGTTGGAGTGATAAGCGGGGGACGGAACGAGCAGTACTTC. It is translated as CASSVGVISGGRNEQYF.

The J gene is TRBJ1-2, the V gene TRBV7-9; D not certain. Germline loops: CDR1 SEHNR, CDR2 FQNEAQ (reference sequence). The V and J ends lost 5 bases and 6 bases respectively, with 13 bases between them. The CDR3 consists of 13 residues. The CDR3 region has the DNA TGTGCCAGCAGCCCCTCAAGAGCGGATGGCTACACCTTC. Protein product: CASSPSRADGYTF.

J is TRBJ1-2 and V is TRBV5-4, with TRBD1 as a possible D gene (5 bases). The CDR3 has 13 amino acids. Germline V lookup: CDR1 SGHNT, CDR2 YYREEE (reference sequence). V dropped 1 base and J dropped 6 bases, with 10 bases sitting between them. The CDR3 sequence: CASSLQGTDGYTF. CDR3 bases: TGTGCCAGCAGCTTGCAGGGTACGGATGGCTACACCTTC.

This sequence joins TRBV6-2 or TRBV6-3 and TRBJ2-1, with unresolved D. Germline V lookup: CDR1 MNHEY, CDR2 SVGEGT. V lost 0 bases and J lost 0, with 12 bases in between. The CDR3 covers 17 residues. The CDR3 DNA is TGTGCCAGCAGTTACTCCATTAGTACGAGCTCCTACAATGAGCAGTTCTTC. Residues: CASSYSISTSSYNEQFF.

This chain uses TRBV2 with TRBJ1-1; D not certain. Germline assignment: CDR1 SNHLY and CDR2 FYNNEI. The CDR3 has 12 amino acids. Trimming took off 5 bases at V and 6 bases at J, with 10 bases between the two ends. CDR3 sequence (DNA): TGTGCCAGCAGTTCCTTGAGGGCTGAAGCTTTCTTT. Translation: CASSSLRAEAFF. The variable domain in full, with the rest retrieved from reference TRBV2 and TRBJ1-1, is EPEVTQTPSHQVTQMGQEVILRCVPISNHLYFYWYRQILGQKVEFLVSFYNNEISEKSEIFDDQFSVERPDGSNFTLKIRSTKLEDSAMYFCASSSLRAEAFFGQGTRLTVV.

This chain uses TRBV13 with TRBJ1-1; D is unclear. The germline V and J ends were trimmed by 5 bases and 1 base, with 14 bases remaining between them. The CDR3 consists of 15 residues. Per the germline V gene, CDR1 is PRHDT and CDR2 is FYEKMQ (reference sequence). CDR3 sequence (DNA): TGTGCCAGCAGCCCAGGAATGGCGGGGAACACTGAAGCTTTCTTT. Its protein product is CASSPGMAGNTEAFF.